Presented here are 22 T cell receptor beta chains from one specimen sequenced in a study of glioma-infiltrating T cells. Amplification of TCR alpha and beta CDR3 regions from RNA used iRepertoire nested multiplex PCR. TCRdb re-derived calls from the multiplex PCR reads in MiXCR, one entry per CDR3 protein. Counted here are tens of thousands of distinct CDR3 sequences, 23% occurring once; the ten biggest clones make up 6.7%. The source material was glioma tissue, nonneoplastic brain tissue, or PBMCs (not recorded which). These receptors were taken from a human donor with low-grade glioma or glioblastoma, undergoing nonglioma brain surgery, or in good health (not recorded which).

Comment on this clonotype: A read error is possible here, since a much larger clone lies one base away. CDR3 residues: CAISEGRSDTQYF. In DNA form, the CDR3 reads TGTGCCATCAGTGAAGGACGGTCGGATACGCAGTATTTT. V and J are TRBV10-3 and TRBJ2-3; D remains ambiguous. This CDR3 has 13 amino acids. The V end lost 3 bases, the J end lost 6 bases, and 10 bases lay between the germline ends. Germline V CDR1 and CDR2: ENHRY, SYGVKD.

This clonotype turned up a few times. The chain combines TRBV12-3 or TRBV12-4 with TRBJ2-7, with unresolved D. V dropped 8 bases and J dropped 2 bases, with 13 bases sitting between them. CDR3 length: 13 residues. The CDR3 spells CASSPFGPYEQYF. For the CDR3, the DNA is TGTGCCAGCTCCCCCTTCGGTCCCTACGAGCAGTACTTC.

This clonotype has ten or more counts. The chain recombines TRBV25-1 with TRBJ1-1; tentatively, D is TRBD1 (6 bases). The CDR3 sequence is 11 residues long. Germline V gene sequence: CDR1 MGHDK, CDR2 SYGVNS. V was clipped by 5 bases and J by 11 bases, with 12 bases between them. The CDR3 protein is CASSSGGRAFF. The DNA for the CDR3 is TGTGCCAGCAGTTCCGGGGGCCGGGCTTTCTTT.

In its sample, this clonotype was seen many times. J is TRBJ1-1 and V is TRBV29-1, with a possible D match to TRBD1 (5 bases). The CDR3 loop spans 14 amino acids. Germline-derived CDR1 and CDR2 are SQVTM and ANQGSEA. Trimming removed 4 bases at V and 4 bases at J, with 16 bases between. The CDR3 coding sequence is TGCAGCGTTGGGGACTCAGGGACCGTCACTGAAGCTTTCTTT. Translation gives CSVGDSGTVTEAFF.

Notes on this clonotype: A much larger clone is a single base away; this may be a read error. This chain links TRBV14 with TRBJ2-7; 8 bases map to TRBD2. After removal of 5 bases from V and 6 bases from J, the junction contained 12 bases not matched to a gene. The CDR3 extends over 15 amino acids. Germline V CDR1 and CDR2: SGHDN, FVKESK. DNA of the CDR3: TGTGCCAGCAGCGCTCCAGCGGGAGTTAAGGGCGAGCAGTACTTC. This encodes CASSAPAGVKGEQYF. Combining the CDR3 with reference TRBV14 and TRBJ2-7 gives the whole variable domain EAGVTQFPSHSVIEKGQTVTLRCDPISGHDNLYWYRRVMGKEIKFLLHFVKESKQDESGMPNNRFLAERTGGTYSTLKVQPAELEDSGVYFCASSAPAGVKGEQYFGPGTRLTVT.

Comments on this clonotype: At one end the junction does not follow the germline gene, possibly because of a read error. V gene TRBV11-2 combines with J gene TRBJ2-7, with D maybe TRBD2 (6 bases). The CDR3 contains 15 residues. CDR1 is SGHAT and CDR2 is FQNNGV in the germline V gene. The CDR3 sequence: CASSLERGLPYEQYF. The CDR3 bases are TGTGCCAGCAGCCTAGAGAGGGGACTGCCATACGAGCAGTACTTC.

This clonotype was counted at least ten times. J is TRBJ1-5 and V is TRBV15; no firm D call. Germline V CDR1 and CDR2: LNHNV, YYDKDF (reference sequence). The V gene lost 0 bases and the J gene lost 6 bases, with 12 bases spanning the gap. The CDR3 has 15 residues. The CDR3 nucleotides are TGTGCCACCAGCAGAGATCAAAGGTCAGGTCAGCCCCAGCATTTT. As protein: CATSRDQRSGQPQHF. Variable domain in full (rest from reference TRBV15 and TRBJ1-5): DAMVIQNPRYQVTQFGKPVTLSCSQTLNHNVMYWYQQKSSQAPKLLFHYYDKDFNNEADTPDNFQSRRPNTSFCFLDIRSPGLGDTAMYLCATSRDQRSGQPQHFGDGTRLSIL.

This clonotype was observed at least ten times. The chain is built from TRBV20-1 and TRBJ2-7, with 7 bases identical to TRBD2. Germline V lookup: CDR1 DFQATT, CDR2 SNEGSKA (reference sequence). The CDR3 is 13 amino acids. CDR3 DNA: TGCAGCTCACGCAGCGGGGCCTCCTACGAGCAGTACTTC. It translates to CSSRSGASYEQYF.

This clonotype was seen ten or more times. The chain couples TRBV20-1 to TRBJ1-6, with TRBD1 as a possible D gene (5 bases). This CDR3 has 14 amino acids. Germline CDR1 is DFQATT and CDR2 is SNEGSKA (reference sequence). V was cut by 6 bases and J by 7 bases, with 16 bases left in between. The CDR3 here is CSAGTFLGNSPLHF. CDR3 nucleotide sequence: TGCAGTGCCGGGACTTTCCTGGGGAATTCACCCCTCCACTTT.

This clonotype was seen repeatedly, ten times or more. The DNA for the CDR3 is TGTGCCACCAGCAGAGTAATGGTACCGACAGGGGGCAATGAGCAGTTCTTC. This codes for CATSRVMVPTGGNEQFF. The chain uses TRBV15 and TRBJ2-1; 9 nucleotides align to TRBD1. V shed 1 base and J 6 bases; nucleotides not matched to a gene: 10. Germline V gene data show CDR1 as LNHNV and CDR2 as YYDKDF (reference sequence). The CDR3 contains 17 residues.

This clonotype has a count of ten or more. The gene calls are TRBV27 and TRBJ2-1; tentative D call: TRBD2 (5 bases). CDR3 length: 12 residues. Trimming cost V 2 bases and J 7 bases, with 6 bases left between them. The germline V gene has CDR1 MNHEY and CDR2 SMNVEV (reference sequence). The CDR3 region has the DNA TGTGCCAGCAGTTTAAGACTAAATGAGCAGTTCTTC. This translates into CASSLRLNEQFF.

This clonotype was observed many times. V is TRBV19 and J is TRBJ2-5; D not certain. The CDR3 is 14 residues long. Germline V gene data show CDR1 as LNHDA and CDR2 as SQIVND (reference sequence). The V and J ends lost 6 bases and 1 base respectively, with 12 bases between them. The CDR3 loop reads CASRPGNSQETQYF. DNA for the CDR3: TGTGCCAGTAGACCCGGAAACAGCCAAGAGACCCAGTACTTC.

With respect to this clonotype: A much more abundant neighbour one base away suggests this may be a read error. CDR3 loop: CVSSSGLGTQYF. CDR3 in DNA: TGTGTCAGCAGCTCCGGGCTGGGGACCCAGTACTTC. This chain links TRBV7-6 with TRBJ2-5; D call uncertain. This CDR3 is 12 amino acids long. From germline, CDR1 is SGHVS and CDR2 FNYEAQ.

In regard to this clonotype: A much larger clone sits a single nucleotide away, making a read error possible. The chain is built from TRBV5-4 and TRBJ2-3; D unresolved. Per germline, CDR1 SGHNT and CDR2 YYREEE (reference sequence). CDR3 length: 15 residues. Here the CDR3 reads CAGSLVSRVGDTQYF. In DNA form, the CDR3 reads TGTGCCGGCAGCTTGGTATCTAGAGTTGGCGATACGCAGTATTTT.

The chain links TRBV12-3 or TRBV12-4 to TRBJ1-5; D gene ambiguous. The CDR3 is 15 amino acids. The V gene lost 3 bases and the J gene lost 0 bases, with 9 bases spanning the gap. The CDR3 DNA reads TGTGCCAGCAGTTTCCGTGGGTATAGCAATCAGCCCCAGCATTTT. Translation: CASSFRGYSNQPQHF.

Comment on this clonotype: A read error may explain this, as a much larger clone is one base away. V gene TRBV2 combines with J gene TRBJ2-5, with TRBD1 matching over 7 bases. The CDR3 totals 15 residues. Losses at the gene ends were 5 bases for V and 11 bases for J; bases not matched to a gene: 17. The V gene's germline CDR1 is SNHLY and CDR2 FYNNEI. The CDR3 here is CASSKTGTVYNEQYF. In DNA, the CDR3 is TGTGCCAGCAGTAAAACCGGGACAGTTTACAATGAGCAGTACTTC.

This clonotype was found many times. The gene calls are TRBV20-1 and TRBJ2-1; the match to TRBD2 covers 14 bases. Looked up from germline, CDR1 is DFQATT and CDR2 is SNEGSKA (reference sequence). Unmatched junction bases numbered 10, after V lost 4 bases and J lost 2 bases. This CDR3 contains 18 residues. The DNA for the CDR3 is TGCAGTGCTACCTCGACTAGCGGGAGGGGGGCAACCTACAATGAGCAGTTCTTC. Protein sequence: CSATSTSGRGATYNEQFF.

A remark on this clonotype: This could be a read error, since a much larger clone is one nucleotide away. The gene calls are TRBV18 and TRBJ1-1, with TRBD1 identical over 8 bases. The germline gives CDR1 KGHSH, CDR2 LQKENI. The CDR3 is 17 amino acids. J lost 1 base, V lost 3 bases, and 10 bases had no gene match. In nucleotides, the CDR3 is TGTGCCAGCTCACCCGGGACAGGTTTCCGCCCGAACACTGAAGCTTTCTTT. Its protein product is CASSPGTGFRPNTEAFF. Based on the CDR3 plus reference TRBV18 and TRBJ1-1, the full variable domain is NAGVMQNPRHLVRRRGQEARLRCSPMKGHSHVYWYRQLPEEGLKFMVYLQKENIIDESGMPKERFSAEFPKEGPSILRIQQVVRGDSAAYFCASSPGTGFRPNTEAFFGQGTRLTVV.

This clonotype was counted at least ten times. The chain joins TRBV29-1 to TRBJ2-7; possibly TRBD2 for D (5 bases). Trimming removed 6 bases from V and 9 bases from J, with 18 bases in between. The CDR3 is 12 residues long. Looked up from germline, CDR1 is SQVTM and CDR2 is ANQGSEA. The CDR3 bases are TGCAGCGTGAGGGTAACTTCGGGCGGGCAGTACTTC. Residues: CSVRVTSGGQYF.

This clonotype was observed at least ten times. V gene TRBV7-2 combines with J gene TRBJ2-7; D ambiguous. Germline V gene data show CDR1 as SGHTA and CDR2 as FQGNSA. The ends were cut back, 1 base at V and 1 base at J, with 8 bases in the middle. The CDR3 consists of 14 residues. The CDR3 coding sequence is TGTGCCAGCAGCTTAGTTTTAAGATCCTACGAGCAGTACTTC. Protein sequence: CASSLVLRSYEQYF.

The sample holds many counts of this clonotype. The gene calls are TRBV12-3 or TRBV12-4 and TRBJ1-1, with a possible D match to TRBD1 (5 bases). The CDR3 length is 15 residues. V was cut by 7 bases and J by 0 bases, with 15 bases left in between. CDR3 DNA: TGTGCCAGCAACGACAATCGGGGGGTGAACACTGAAGCTTTCTTT. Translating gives CASNDNRGVNTEAFF.

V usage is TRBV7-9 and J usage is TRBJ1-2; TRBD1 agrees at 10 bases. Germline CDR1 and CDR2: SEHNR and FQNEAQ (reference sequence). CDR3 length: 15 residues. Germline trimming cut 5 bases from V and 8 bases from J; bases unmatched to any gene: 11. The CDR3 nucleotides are TGTGCCAGCAGCACCCCCGGACAGGGGGTATACGGCTACACCTTC. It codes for CASSTPGQGVYGYTF.